A single sample gave rise to the 10 T cell receptor beta chains below, sequenced in a study of blood T cell repertoires in COVID-19 (dated by TCRdb to 2018 to 2021). Library preparation used the immunoSEQ multiplex PCR assay. The table was pulled from immuneACCESS by TCRdb, which kept in-frame rearrangements only. Such tables lose some clones; where checked, under half of the loss comes from unresolved V genes, and the rest has no known cause. For this sample the table gives hundreds of thousands of clones, of which 86% were detected only once. Just over 7% of the sample is in the top ten clones. Sequencing was done on a sample of peripheral blood. The receptor source for this set is a woman aged 60-75 years with COVID-19, enrolled during active disease.

The J gene is TRBJ1-4, the V gene TRBV7-2, with 9 bases identical to TRBD1. V shed 1 base and J 10 bases; nucleotides not matched to a gene: 7. Germline CDR1 and CDR2: SGHTA and FQGNSA. This CDR3 region has 15 residues. The CDR3 loop is CASSLGETGGRKLFF. For the CDR3, the DNA is TGTGCCAGCAGCTTAGGGGAGACAGGGGGAAGAAAACTGTTTTTT.

This chain uses TRBV6-2 or TRBV6-3 with TRBJ2-1, with 8 bases identical to TRBD2. V trimming: 0 bases; J trimming: 10 bases; junction bases outside the gene matches: 14. The CDR3 extends over 17 amino acids. CDR1 is MNHEY, CDR2 SVGEGT, per germline. CDR3 protein: CASSYSLAGGLRGEQFF. DNA for the CDR3: TGTGCCAGCAGTTACTCCCTTGCGGGGGGCTTGAGGGGGGAGCAGTTCTTC.

The chain combines TRBV18 with TRBJ2-7, with 11 bases fitting TRBD2. Trimming at V came to 3 bases and at J to 7 bases, leaving 8 bases not matched to a gene. CDR1 and CDR2 from the germline V gene are KGHSH and LQKENI. The CDR3 extends over 15 amino acids. In DNA, the CDR3 is TGTGCCAGCTCACCGACTAGCGGGGACTTTGCGGAGCAGTACTTC. It specifies CASSPTSGDFAEQYF.

This clone has just one count. The V call is TRBV7-6, the J call TRBJ2-2; 9 positions agree with TRBD1. From germline, CDR1 is SGHVS and CDR2 FNYEAQ. V lost 3 bases and J lost 1; bases outside the gene matches: 6. CDR3 size: 17 residues. The CDR3 here is CASSFREGQGNTGELFF. CDR3 in DNA: TGTGCCAGCAGCTTTCGAGAGGGACAGGGGAACACCGGGGAGCTGTTTTTT.

The gene calls are TRBV5-1 and TRBJ2-7, with TRBD2 matching over 7 bases. The CDR3 is 16 residues long. Germline values: CDR1 SGHRS, CDR2 YFSETQ. Trimming removed 0 bases from V and 0 bases from J; junction bases left unmatched: 6. The CDR3 loop is CASSLGLREDSYEQYF. For the CDR3, the DNA is TGCGCCAGCAGCTTGGGCCTCCGGGAGGACTCCTACGAGCAGTACTTC.

V gene TRBV6-6 combines with J gene TRBJ1-1; TRBD1 might be the D (5 bases). The CDR3 has 13 residues. V lost 7 bases to trimming and J lost 2 bases, with 11 bases between them. Germline CDR1 reads MNHNY; CDR2 reads SVGAGI (reference sequence). The CDR3 protein is CASTRTLNTEAFF. The CDR3 coding sequence is TGTGCCAGCACCCGGACACTAAACACTGAAGCTTTCTTT.

The rearrangement uses TRBV19 and TRBJ2-7; 8 nucleotides match TRBD2. The CDR3 runs 14 residues. CDR1 and CDR2 (germline): LNHDA, SQIVND (reference sequence). Germline trimming cut 5 bases from V and 0 bases from J; bases unmatched to any gene: 3. The CDR3 DNA is TGTGCCAGTAGTCCTGCGGGAGGCTCCTACGAGCAGTACTTC. Translation gives CASSPAGGSYEQYF. The variable domain in full, completed from reference TRBV19 and TRBJ2-7, reads DGGITQSPKYLFRKEGQNVTLSCEQNLNHDAMYWYRQDPGQGLRLIYYSQIVNDFQKGDIAEGYSVSREKKESFPLTVTSAQKNPTAFYLCASSPAGGSYEQYFGPGTRLTVT.

A note on this clone: A much larger clone is a single base away; this may be a read error. The chain carries TRBV7-8 and TRBJ2-3, with 10 bases aligning to TRBD2. Germline CDR1 and CDR2: SGHVS and FQNEAQ. Trimming at V came to 5 bases and at J to 3 bases, leaving 2 bases not matched to a gene. The CDR3 is 14 amino acids. The CDR3 spells CASSSSGGTDTQYF. In nucleotides, the CDR3 is TGTGCCAGCAGCAGTAGCGGGGGGACAGATACGCAGTATTTT.

The chain employs TRBV7-9 and TRBJ2-5; the match to TRBD2 covers 8 bases. V was pared by 2 bases and J by 1 base, with 6 bases of the junction left unmatched. This CDR3 contains 16 residues. The V gene's germline CDR1 is SEHNR and CDR2 FQNEAQ (reference sequence). In nucleotides, the CDR3 is TGTGCCAGCAGCTTATCCGGGGGGGCCGCCCAAGAGACCCAGTACTTC. Translation: CASSLSGGAAQETQYF.

The rearrangement uses TRBV3-1 (or the pseudogene TRBV3-2) and TRBJ1-2; D unclear. From germline, CDR1 is LGHDT and CDR2 YNNKEL (reference sequence). Trimming removed 4 bases at V and 10 bases at J, with 10 bases between. This CDR3 comprises 11 residues. The CDR3 DNA reads TGTGCCAGCAGCCGGGAGATTGACTACACCTTC. This codes for CASSREIDYTF.